These 22 T cell receptor beta chains originate from one sample sequenced in a study of blood T cell repertoires in COVID-19. Some clones are missing from TCRdb's copy, which holds only in-frame ones; the method was immunoSEQ multiplex PCR. The repertoire includes 300,000 to 450,000 clones, 70% to 90% of them detected once, and 10% sits in the top ten. The sample taken for sequencing was peripheral blood. The receptors were gathered from a woman younger than 45 with COVID-19, enrolled during active disease.

To note about this clone: At the DNA level, this CDR3 is encoded by other sequences in the same sample as well. V gene TRBV3-1 (or the pseudogene TRBV3-2) combines with J gene TRBJ1-5; a possible D gene is TRBD1 (6 bases). The V and J ends lost 4 bases and 3 bases respectively, with 10 bases between them. The CDR3 is 14 residues long. From germline, CDR1 is LGHDT and CDR2 YNNKEL (reference sequence). The CDR3 region has the DNA TGTGCCAGCAGCCCCGGACAGTCCAATCAGCCCCAGCATTTT. It encodes CASSPGQSNQPQHF.

This chain links TRBV6-5 with TRBJ2-1; TRBD2 matches 7 bases. V shed 8 bases, J shed 2 bases, and the junction held 9 bases outside the gene matches. This CDR3 region has 15 residues. Germline CDR1 MNHEY, CDR2 SVGAGI. The CDR3 region is CASGRGAGAYNEQFF. Written as DNA, the CDR3 is TGTGCCAGCGGACGAGGGGCGGGAGCCTACAATGAGCAGTTCTTC.

This chain joins TRBV7-2 and TRBJ2-3; 13 bases line up with TRBD2. Germline loops: CDR1 SGHTA, CDR2 FQGNSA. The V and J ends lost 4 bases and 5 bases, in that order; junction bases with no gene match: 6. The length of the CDR3 is 16 residues. Written as DNA, the CDR3 is TGTGCCAGCAGCTCTAGGACTAGCGGGAGTATAGATACGCAGTATTTT. This encodes CASSSRTSGSIDTQYF.

The chain joins TRBV5-1 to TRBJ2-5; D perhaps matches TRBD1 (6 bases). Per the germline V gene, CDR1 is SGHRS and CDR2 is YFSETQ. V was cut by 3 bases and J by 4 bases, with 13 bases left in between. The CDR3 extends over 14 amino acids. The CDR3 reads CASSSGQFGETQYF. The DNA of the CDR3 is TGCGCCAGCAGCTCAGGACAGTTCGGAGAGACCCAGTACTTC. The variable domain in full, with the rest retrieved from reference TRBV5-1 and TRBJ2-5, is KAGVTQTPRYLIKTRGQQVTLSCSPISGHRSVSWYQQTPGQGLQFLFEYFSETQRNKGNFPGRFSGRQFSNSRSEMNVSTLELGDSALYLCASSSGQFGETQYFGPGTRLLVL.

V is TRBV18 and J is TRBJ2-1, with TRBD2 identical over 12 bases. The CDR3 contains 16 residues. Trimming at V came to 5 bases and at J to 6 bases, leaving 8 bases not matched to a gene. Germline CDR1 and CDR2: KGHSH and LQKENI. CDR3 protein: CASSTALAGGPNEQFF. The CDR3 DNA follows: TGTGCCAGCTCAACGGCTCTAGCGGGAGGGCCCAATGAGCAGTTCTTC.

CDR3: CASSQETSGLTDTQYF. The CDR3 DNA reads as TGCGCCAGCAGCCAAGAGACTAGCGGGCTCACAGATACGCAGTATTTT. The V and J genes are TRBV4-1 and TRBJ2-3, with TRBD2 matching over 10 bases. The J segment lost 2 bases and the V segment lost 0 bases, leaving 2 bases of the junction unmatched. The CDR3 spans 16 residues. Germline CDR1 MGHRA, CDR2 YSYEKL.

J is TRBJ1-2 and V is TRBV12-3 or TRBV12-4, with 8 bases fitting TRBD1. The CDR3 extends over 13 amino acids. V shed 7 bases and J 6 bases; nucleotides not matched to a gene: 7. The chain's CDR3 is CASTKDRDHGYTF. The CDR3 DNA sequence: TGTGCCAGCACCAAGGACAGGGACCATGGCTACACCTTC.

With respect to this clone: This sample also contains other DNA sequences that code for the same CDR3. This chain uses TRBV9 with TRBJ2-3; 8 nucleotides agree with TRBD1. The CDR3 totals 15 residues. Germline lookup yields CDR1 SGDLS and CDR2 YYNGEE. Trimming cost V 0 bases and J 3 bases; bases outside gene matches: 3. This chain's CDR3 is CASSVGTGITDTQYF. The CDR3 DNA reads TGTGCCAGCAGCGTAGGGACAGGGATTACAGATACGCAGTATTTT.

In this sample, this clone turned up once. The chain recombines TRBV27 with TRBJ1-5; 8 bases match TRBD1. V was pared by 1 base and J by 1 base, with 3 bases of the junction left unmatched. The CDR3 is 16 residues long. Germline CDR1 MNHEY, CDR2 SMNVEV (reference sequence). Here the CDR3 DNA reads TGTGCCAGCAGTTTATTGTCAGGGGGCAGCAATCAGCCCCAGCATTTT. Translation gives CASSLLSGGSNQPQHF.

This clone has just a few counts. The genes are TRBV18 and TRBJ2-2; D not certain. Germline V gene lookup returns CDR1 KGHSH and CDR2 LQKENI. V was clipped by 3 bases and J by 6 bases, with 8 bases between them. This CDR3 region has 13 residues. This CDR3 reads CASSPEHSGELFF. The CDR3 DNA follows: TGTGCCAGCTCACCTGAACATTCCGGGGAGCTGTTTTTT.

This rearrangement joins TRBV20-1 to TRBJ2-7; D is unclear. V lost 5 bases to trimming and J lost 3 bases, with 8 bases between them. CDR1 is DFQATT, CDR2 SNEGSKA, per germline (reference sequence). The CDR3 is made up of 11 amino acids. The CDR3 bases are TGCAGTGCTTCTTTTATCTACGAGCAGTACTTC. Amino acid sequence: CSASFIYEQYF.

J is TRBJ1-2 and V is TRBV28; 9 bases line up with TRBD1. The V segment lost 6 bases and the J segment 0 bases; nucleotides outside the gene matches: 5. CDR1 is MDHEN, CDR2 SYDVKM, per germline. The length of the CDR3 is 15 residues. CDR3 sequence (DNA): TGTGCCAGCAGCTCGGGGACAGGGTCTAACTATGGCTACACCTTC. Translated: CASSSGTGSNYGYTF.

V is TRBV29-1 and J is TRBJ2-7; 9 bases line up with TRBD2. The CDR3 has 14 residues. CDR1 SQVTM and CDR2 ANQGSEA come from the germline V gene. The trim removed 3 bases at V and 4 bases at J, leaving 7 bases unmatched. The CDR3 region is CSVELSSGTYEQYF. CDR3 coding DNA: TGCAGCGTTGAGTTGTCTAGCGGGACTTACGAGCAGTACTTC.

The chain recombines TRBV27 with TRBJ2-1, with 12 positions matching TRBD2. Germline lookup yields CDR1 MNHEY and CDR2 SMNVEV (reference sequence). V was pared by 2 bases and J by 8 bases, with 4 bases of the junction left unmatched. The CDR3 is made up of 15 amino acids. The CDR3 reads CASSLLAGGPHEQFF. The CDR3 DNA is TGTGCCAGCAGTTTACTAGCGGGAGGGCCCCATGAGCAGTTCTTC.

The rearrangement uses TRBV7-8 and TRBJ2-7; 9 nucleotides align to TRBD2. The germline gives CDR1 SGHVS, CDR2 FQNEAQ. V lost 4 bases to trimming and J lost 5 bases; unmatched junction nucleotides: 6. The CDR3 runs 14 residues. The CDR3 nucleotides read TGTGCCAGCAGCTCCGGCGGGAGGGCCCACGAGCAGTACTTC. It is translated as CASSSGGRAHEQYF.

The chain recombines TRBV5-5 with TRBJ2-7; D gene ambiguous. Trimming took 0 bases from V and 0 from J, leaving 7 bases between them. The CDR3 extends over 14 amino acids. Germline CDR1 SGHKS, CDR2 YYEKEE (reference sequence). CDR3 DNA: TGTGCCAGCAGCTTGGTGAGTTACTCCTACGAGCAGTACTTC. Protein: CASSLVSYSYEQYF.

A single count supports this clone. The chain links TRBV11-2 to TRBJ1-6, with 7 bases identical to TRBD1. V dropped 6 bases and J dropped 6; count of bases not matched to a gene: 14. The CDR3 is 17 amino acids. CDR1 is SGHAT and CDR2 is FQNNGV in the germline V gene. The CDR3, as DNA: TGTGCCAGCAGATCTTTACCCCGGGACAGACCTAATTCACCCCTCCACTTT. This codes for CASRSLPRDRPNSPLHF.

The count of this clone is one. The chain carries TRBV3-1 (or the pseudogene TRBV3-2) and TRBJ2-2; D may be TRBD2 (7 bases). Trimming removed 4 bases from V and 2 bases from J, with 20 bases in between. This CDR3 is built from 18 residues. CDR1 is LGHDT, CDR2 YNNKEL, per germline (reference sequence). CDR3 amino acids: CASSRQGLRGANTGELFF. For the CDR3, the DNA is TGTGCCAGCAGCCGGCAAGGGCTTCGGGGGGCTAACACCGGGGAGCTGTTTTTT.

The chain is built from TRBV28 and TRBJ1-5, with D possibly matching TRBD1 (6 bases). The CDR3 is 16 residues long. Germline CDR1 reads MDHEN; CDR2 reads SYDVKM. V lost 2 bases, J lost 0 bases, and 11 bases lay in between. CDR3 DNA sequence: TGTGCCAGCAGTTTAGGGCCAGGGGATAGCAATCAGCCCCAGCATTTT. This codes for CASSLGPGDSNQPQHF.

The chain recombines TRBV27 with TRBJ2-7; TRBD2 might be the D (6 bases). This CDR3 spans 14 amino acids. Trimming removed 1 base at V and 2 bases at J, with 9 bases between. The germline gives CDR1 MNHEY, CDR2 SMNVEV (reference sequence). As DNA, the CDR3 is TGTGCCAGCAGTTTATGGAGGGGCCCCTACGAGCAGTACTTC. Protein product: CASSLWRGPYEQYF.

This chain joins TRBV5-6 and TRBJ2-2; no definite D call. Trimming left V 4 bases short and J 4 bases short, with 8 bases between. The germline V gene has CDR1 SGHDT and CDR2 YYEEEE. CDR3 size: 13 residues. CDR3 residues: CASSPTGTGELFF. The CDR3 DNA reads as TGTGCCAGCAGCCCGACTGGCACCGGGGAGCTGTTTTTT.

This sequence joins TRBV2 and TRBJ2-7, with TRBD1 matching over 12 bases. Trimming took 9 bases from V and 3 from J; bases not matched to a gene: 15. The CDR3 length is 17 residues. Germline CDR1 and CDR2: SNHLY and FYNNEI. The CDR3 protein is CASAHDGTGGADYEQYF. As DNA, the CDR3 is TGTGCCAGTGCCCACGACGGGACAGGGGGCGCCGACTACGAGCAGTACTTC.